This T cell receptor (beta chain) derives from a study of blood T cells in healthy people across ages. Study background: Capture by template switching was about one barcoded beta molecule per two T cells. Study conclusions and caveats: The study found TCR beta diversity correlated strongly with naive T cell percentage.

Peripheral blood, roughly 9.3 milliliters per donor, was collected. The CDR3 has 14 amino acids. V shed 4 bases and J 2 bases; nucleotides not matched to a gene: 1. Germline V lookup: CDR1 ENHRY, CDR2 SYGVKD. This clonotype showed up just a few times. As yet, its antigen is unknown. It was with a sample-barcoded 5' primer and a J-beta primer mix that a second PCR of roughly 7 to 12 cycles was run. Every cDNA molecule carried a tag from a template-switch adaptor bearing 12 random nucleotides. One entry per CDR3 protein results from TCRdb running MiXCR on the 5' RACE reads. The table records fewer than 1.5 million distinct CDR3 sequences, 40% to 50% of them present only once.

Specimen: blood. The V call is TRBV10-3, the J call TRBJ1-2, with 10 bases aligning to TRBD1. This sequence originates from a woman between 18 and 29 years old in good health. The CDR3 loop is CAISGQGANYGYTF. Written as DNA, the CDR3 is TGTGCCATCAGTGGACAGGGGGCAAACTATGGCTACACCTTC.